The TCR beta chain under discussion was sequenced for a study of OX40 agonist ivuxolimab in advanced cancers. On the study more broadly: Administration of intravenous ivuxolimab to patients occurred every 2 weeks at 0.01 to 10 mg/kg. Cancers in dose escalation were hepatocellular, melanoma, renal cell and head and neck.

This table comes from immunoSEQ multiplex PCR, and its TCRdb copy is limited to in-frame clones, with some not included. This table holds tens of thousands of clones, about 83% found once. As regards this clone: Its target is not known.

Whole-study findings and limits: CD8+ T cells showed, on average, more clonal expansion than CD4+ cells.

CDR3 length equals 16 residues. In germline, CDR1 is MNHEY, CDR2 SVGAGI. V gave up 2 bases and J gave up 7 bases; unmatched junction bases: 6. This sequence joins TRBV6-5 and TRBJ1-4; the match to TRBD1 covers 11 bases. Material: CD4+ or CD8+ T cells sorted from blood, obtained in a trial of the OX40 agonist ivuxolimab. The sequence came from an adult with an advanced solid tumor such as melanoma, head and neck, liver or kidney cancer. CDR3 nucleotides: TGTGCCAGCAGTTACCCCACCGGGACAGGGGGTGAAAAACTGTTTTTT. It translates to CASSYPTGTGGEKLFF.